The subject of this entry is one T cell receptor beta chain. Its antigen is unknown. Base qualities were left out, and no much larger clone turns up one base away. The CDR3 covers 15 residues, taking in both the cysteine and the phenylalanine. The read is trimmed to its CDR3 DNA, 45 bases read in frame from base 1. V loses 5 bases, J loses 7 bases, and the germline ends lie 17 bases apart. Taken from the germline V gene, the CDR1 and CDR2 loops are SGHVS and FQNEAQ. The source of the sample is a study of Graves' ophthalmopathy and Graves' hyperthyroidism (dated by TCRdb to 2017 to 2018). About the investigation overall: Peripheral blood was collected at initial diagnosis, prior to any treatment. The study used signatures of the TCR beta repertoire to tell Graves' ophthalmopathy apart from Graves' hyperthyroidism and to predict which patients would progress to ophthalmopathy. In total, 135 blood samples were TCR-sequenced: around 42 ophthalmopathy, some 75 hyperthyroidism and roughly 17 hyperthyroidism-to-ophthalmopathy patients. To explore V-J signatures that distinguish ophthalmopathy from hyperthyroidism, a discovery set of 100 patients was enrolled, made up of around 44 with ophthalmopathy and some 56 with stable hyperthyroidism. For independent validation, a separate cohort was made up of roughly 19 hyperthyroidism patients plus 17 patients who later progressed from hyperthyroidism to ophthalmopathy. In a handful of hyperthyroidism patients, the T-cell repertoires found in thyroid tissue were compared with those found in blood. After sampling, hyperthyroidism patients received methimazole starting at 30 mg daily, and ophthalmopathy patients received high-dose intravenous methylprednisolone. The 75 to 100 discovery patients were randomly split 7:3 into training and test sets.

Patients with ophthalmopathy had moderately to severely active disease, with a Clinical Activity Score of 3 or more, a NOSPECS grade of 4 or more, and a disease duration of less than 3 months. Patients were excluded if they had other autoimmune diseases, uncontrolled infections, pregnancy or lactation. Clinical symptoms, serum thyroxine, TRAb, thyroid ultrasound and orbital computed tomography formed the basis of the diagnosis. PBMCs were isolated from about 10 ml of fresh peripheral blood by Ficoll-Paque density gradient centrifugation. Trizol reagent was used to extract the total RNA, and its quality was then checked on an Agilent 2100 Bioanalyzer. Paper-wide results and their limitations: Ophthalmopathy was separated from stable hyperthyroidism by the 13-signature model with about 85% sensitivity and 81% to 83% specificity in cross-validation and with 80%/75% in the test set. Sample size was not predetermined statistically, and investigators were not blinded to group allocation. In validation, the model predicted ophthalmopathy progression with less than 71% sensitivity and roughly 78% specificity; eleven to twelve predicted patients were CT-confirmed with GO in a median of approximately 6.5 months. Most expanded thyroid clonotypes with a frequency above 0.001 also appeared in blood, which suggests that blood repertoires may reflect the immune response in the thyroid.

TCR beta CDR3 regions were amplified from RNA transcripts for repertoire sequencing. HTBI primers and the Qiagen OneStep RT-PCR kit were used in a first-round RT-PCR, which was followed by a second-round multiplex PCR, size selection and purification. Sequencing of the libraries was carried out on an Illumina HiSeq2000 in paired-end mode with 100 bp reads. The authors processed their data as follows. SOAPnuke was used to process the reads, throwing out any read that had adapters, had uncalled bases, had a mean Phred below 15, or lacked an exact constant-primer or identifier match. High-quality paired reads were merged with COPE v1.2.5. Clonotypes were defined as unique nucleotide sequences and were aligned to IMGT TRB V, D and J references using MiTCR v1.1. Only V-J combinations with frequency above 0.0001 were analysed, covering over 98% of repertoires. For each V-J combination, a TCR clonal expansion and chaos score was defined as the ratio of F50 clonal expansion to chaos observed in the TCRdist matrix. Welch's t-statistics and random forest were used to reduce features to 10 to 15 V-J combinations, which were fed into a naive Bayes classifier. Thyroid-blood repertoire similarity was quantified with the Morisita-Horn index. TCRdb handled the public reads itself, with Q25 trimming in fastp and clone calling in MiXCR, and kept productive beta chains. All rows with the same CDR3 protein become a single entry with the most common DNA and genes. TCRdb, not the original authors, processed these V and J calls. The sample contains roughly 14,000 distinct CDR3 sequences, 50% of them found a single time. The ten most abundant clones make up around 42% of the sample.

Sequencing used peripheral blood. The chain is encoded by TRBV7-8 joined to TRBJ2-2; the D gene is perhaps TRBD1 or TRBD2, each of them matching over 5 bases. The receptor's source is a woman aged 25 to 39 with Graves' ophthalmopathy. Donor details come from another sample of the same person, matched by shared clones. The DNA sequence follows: TGTGCCAGCAGCATCGGCCGGGGCCATGGCGGGGAGCTGTTTTTT. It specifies CASSIGRGHGGELFF.